This T cell receptor beta chain was captured by sequencing in a study of blood T cell repertoires in COVID-19. As for the study in general: Collection of acute and convalescent COVID-19 samples took place in the United States, Italy and Spain. T cells, B-cell-depleted T cells, or PBMCs supplied cDNA or gDNA.

CDR1 is SGHVS, CDR2 FNYEAQ, per germline. This CDR3 has 16 amino acids. V was clipped by 5 bases and J by 5 bases, with 16 bases between them. Original processing methods: Researchers report that nucleated cell counts were estimated from reference gene primer amplification. Sequenced by immunoSEQ multiplex PCR; TCRdb stores in-frame clones only, minus some. Clone size and the V and J calls come from that table; the DNA yielded D and trimming. The sample carries roughly 250,000 clones, more than 85% recorded once. The chain has TRBV7-6 and TRBJ1-6; a possible D gene is TRBD1 (6 bases). The sample consisted of peripheral blood. The receptor's source is a man under 40 with acute or convalescent COVID-19. The CDR3 bases are TGTGCCAGCAGCCGGGACACCGGTCGGAATAATTCACCCCTCCACTTT. Its protein is CASSRDTGRNNSPLHF.